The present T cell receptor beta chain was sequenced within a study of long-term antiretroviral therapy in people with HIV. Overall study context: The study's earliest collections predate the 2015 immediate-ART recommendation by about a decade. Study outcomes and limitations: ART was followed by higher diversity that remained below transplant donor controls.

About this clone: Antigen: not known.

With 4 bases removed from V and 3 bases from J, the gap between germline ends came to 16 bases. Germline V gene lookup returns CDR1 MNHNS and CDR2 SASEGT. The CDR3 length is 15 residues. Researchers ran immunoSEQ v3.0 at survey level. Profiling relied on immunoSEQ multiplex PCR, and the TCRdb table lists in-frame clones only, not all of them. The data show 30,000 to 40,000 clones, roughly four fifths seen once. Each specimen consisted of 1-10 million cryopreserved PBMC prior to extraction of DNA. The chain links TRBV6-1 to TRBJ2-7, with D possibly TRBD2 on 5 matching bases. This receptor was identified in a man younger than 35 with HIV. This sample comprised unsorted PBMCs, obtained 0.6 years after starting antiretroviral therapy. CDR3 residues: CASSAPASFLYEQYF. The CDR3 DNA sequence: TGTGCCAGCAGTGCGCCCGCTAGCTTTCTCTACGAGCAGTACTTC.